The present T cell receptor (beta chain) was sequenced within a study of control samples from healthy donors and cancer patients. The protocol was immunoSEQ multiplex PCR, while the TCRdb copy is restricted to in-frame clones and leaves out a portion. Altogether about 140,000 clones are present, 94% being singletons, with the ten largest covering around 13%. CDR1 and CDR2 from the germline V gene are MNHNY and SVGAGI (reference sequence). CDR3 length: 15 amino acids. V was pared by 3 bases and J by 2 bases, with 4 bases of the junction left unmatched. This rearrangement joins TRBV6-6 to TRBJ1-2; 9 bases fit TRBD1. Source material: blood. This sequence originates from a man in his forties in good health. DNA for the CDR3: TGTGCCAGCAGTTATCAACAGGGGGCGAACTATGGCTACACCTTC. This sequence encodes CASSYQQGANYGYTF.